This TCR beta chain was sequenced in a study of cytomegalovirus exposure and HLA in healthy donors. Background on the study: Unique TCRs from HLA-typed donors, around 79 million of them, were held in an early data release. Study outcomes and limitations: Several top significant clusters appeared, in a later analysis, to be linked to common viral pathogens.

Notes on this clone: What it recognizes is unknown.

The CDR3 is 15 amino acids. From germline, CDR1 is MDHEN and CDR2 SYDVKM. The V gene end was trimmed by 6 bases and the J gene end by 3 bases; junction bases not matched to a gene: 8. Each of the donors was a healthy bone marrow donor. Primers included in the PCR were 60 Vbeta and 13 Jbeta primers. Assay used: immunoSEQ multiplex PCR; TCRdb lists only in-frame clones, some missing. The data hold about 140,000 clones, with around 80% observed a single time. Sequencing was carried out using PBMCs. This sequence joins TRBV28 and TRBJ2-5, with 9 bases that match TRBD2. The receptor's source is a man in his late teens or twenties in good health and CMV-seropositive. In nucleotides, the CDR3 is TGTGCCAGCAGCTCAGGCGGGAGGGCCAAAGAGACCCAGTACTTC. It translates to CASSSGGRAKETQYF.